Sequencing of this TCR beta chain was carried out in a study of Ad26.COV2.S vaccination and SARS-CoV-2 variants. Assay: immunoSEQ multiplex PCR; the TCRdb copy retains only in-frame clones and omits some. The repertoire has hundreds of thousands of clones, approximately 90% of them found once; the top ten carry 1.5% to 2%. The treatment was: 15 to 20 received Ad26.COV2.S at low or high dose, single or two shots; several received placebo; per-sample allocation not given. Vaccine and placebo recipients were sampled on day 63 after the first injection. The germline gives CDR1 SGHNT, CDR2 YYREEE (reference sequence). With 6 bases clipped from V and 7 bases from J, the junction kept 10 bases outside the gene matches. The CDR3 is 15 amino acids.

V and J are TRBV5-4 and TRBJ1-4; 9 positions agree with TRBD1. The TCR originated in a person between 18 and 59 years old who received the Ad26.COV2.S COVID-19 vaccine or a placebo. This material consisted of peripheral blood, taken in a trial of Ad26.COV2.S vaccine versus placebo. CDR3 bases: TGTGCCAGCACCAGGGGACAGGGTGGTGGTGAAAAACTGTTTTTT. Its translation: CASTRGQGGGEKLFF.